This T cell receptor beta chain originates from a study of blood T cell repertoires in COVID-19. Study in general: T cells, B-cell-depleted T cells, or PBMCs provided the cDNA or gDNA that served as material.

This CDR3 is 14 amino acids long. The germline V gene has CDR1 WSHSY and CDR2 SAAADI. With V trimmed by 6 bases and J by 5 bases, 9 bases remained unmatched. Original processing notes: Reference gene primer amplification gave estimated nucleated cell counts. Data came from immunoSEQ multiplex PCR; TCRdb stores just in-frame clones and leaves some out. V and J calls and clone size are copied from that table; D and trimming were computed from the DNA. The data contain 220,000 or so clones, about 88% of them singletons. The TCR comes from a man aged 50 or older who had recovered from COVID-19. Material for sequencing was peripheral blood. This chain joins TRBV10-2 and TRBJ2-5; 7 bases agree with TRBD1. CDR3 residues: CASSQPTGVETQYF. In DNA form, the CDR3 reads TGCGCCAGCAGCCAACCCACAGGGGTTGAGACCCAGTACTTC.